This TCR beta chain was retrieved from a study of glioma-infiltrating T cells. TCR alpha and beta CDR3 regions were amplified from RNA using iRepertoire nested multiplex PCR. Each CDR3 protein is one row after TCRdb ran MiXCR on the multiplex PCR reads. The sample has under 200,000 distinct CDR3 sequences, around 40% seen once. Ten or more counts support this clonotype. Antigen specificity is unknown. CDR1 and CDR2 from the germline V gene are SGHTA and FQGNSA. V gave up 6 bases and J gave up 6 bases, with 11 bases separating them. The CDR3 has 12 residues. Findings and limits, study-wide: CDR3 overlap between tissue and blood was very small. Non-neoplastic patients had below-expected tissue-blood divergence, while all gliomas exceeded expectation.

This receptor was identified in a human donor with low-grade glioma or glioblastoma, undergoing nonglioma brain surgery, or in good health (not recorded which). The sequenced material came from glioma tissue, nonneoplastic brain tissue, or PBMCs (not recorded which). The gene calls are TRBV7-2 and TRBJ2-5, with D perhaps matching TRBD1 (5 bases). CDR3 region: CASSQGAKTQYF. The CDR3 DNA reads TGTGCCAGCAGTCAGGGTGCAAAGACCCAGTACTTC.